Below are 17 T cell receptor beta chains sequenced from a single sample in a study of blood T cell repertoires in COVID-19. Produced via immunoSEQ multiplex PCR; TCRdb's table is partial and in-frame only. The sample lists about 270,000 clones; roughly 86% were seen once. The sequenced material came from PBMCs or T cells enriched from blood (not recorded which). Every receptor here comes from a woman under 30 who had recovered from COVID-19.

The V and J genes are TRBV28 and TRBJ1-1; 7 positions match TRBD1. CDR3 size: 16 residues. The germline V gene has CDR1 MDHEN and CDR2 SYDVKM. V lost 4 bases and J lost 3; bases outside the gene matches: 11. CDR3 coding DNA: TGTGCCAGCAGTTCCACGATCACAGGGGAAGACACTGAAGCTTTCTTT. Protein: CASSSTITGEDTEAFF.

The rearrangement links TRBV24-1 to TRBJ2-5; 14 positions match TRBD2. The V segment lost 4 bases and the J segment 3 bases; nucleotides outside the gene matches: 15. This CDR3 region has 20 residues. Germline V lookup: CDR1 KGHDR, CDR2 SFDVKD. CDR3 residues: CATSDPRPGLAGEAKETQYF. The CDR3 DNA is TGTGCCACCAGTGACCCCCGTCCGGGACTAGCGGGAGAGGCCAAAGAGACCCAGTACTTC.

V is TRBV6-5 and J is TRBJ2-3; 8 nucleotides line up with TRBD2. The junction had 4 bases not matched to a gene; V was cut back by 7 bases and J by 1 base. The CDR3 consists of 14 residues. Germline CDR1 MNHEY, CDR2 SVGAGI. The CDR3 region has the DNA TGTGCCAGCACCCTGCGGGGGGGCACAGATACGCAGTATTTT. The encoded protein is CASTLRGGTDTQYF.

V gene TRBV27 combines with J gene TRBJ2-3; tentative D call: TRBD2 (5 bases). Germline-derived CDR1 and CDR2 are MNHEY and SMNVEV (reference sequence). The CDR3 is made up of 14 amino acids. V lost 5 bases and J lost 1, with 10 bases in between. CDR3 in amino acids: CASSNLRGTDTQYF. For the CDR3, the DNA is TGTGCCAGCAGTAACCTGCGGGGCACAGATACGCAGTATTTT.

The chain recombines TRBV7-2 with TRBJ2-5, with 11 bases identical to TRBD2. Germline trimming cut 1 base from V and 1 base from J; bases unmatched to any gene: 2. CDR1 is SGHTA and CDR2 is FQGNSA in the germline V gene. This CDR3 region has 16 residues. CDR3 in amino acids: CASSLVSGGAQETQYF. The CDR3 nucleotides read TGTGCCAGCAGCTTAGTTAGCGGGGGGGCCCAAGAGACCCAGTACTTC.

The chain couples TRBV30 to TRBJ2-1, with a possible D match to TRBD1 (6 bases). Germline assignment: CDR1 GTSNPN and CDR2 SVGIG (reference sequence). The CDR3 covers 15 residues. Trimming shortened V by 3 bases and J by 7 bases, and 19 bases separated the two germline ends. The CDR3 sequence: CAWRGPFTGWNEQFF. The CDR3 nucleotides read TGTGCCTGGAGAGGGCCCTTTACAGGGTGGAATGAGCAGTTCTTC. The full variable domain, rest sourced from reference TRBV30 and TRBJ2-1, is SQTIHQWPATLVQPVGSPLSLECTVEGTSNPNLYWYRQAAGRGLQLLFYSVGIGQISSEVPQNLSASRPQDRQFILSSKKLLLSDSGFYLCAWRGPFTGWNEQFFGPGTRLTVL.

This sequence joins TRBV28 and TRBJ2-2; tentative D call: TRBD1 (5 bases). V was clipped by 1 base and J by 9 bases, with 12 bases between them. Germline CDR1 is MDHEN and CDR2 is SYDVKM. This CDR3 spans 14 amino acids. The CDR3 DNA follows: TGTGCCAGCAGTTTATACCAGGGTCGGTGGGAGCTGTTTTTT. Its protein product is CASSLYQGRWELFF.

The V call is TRBV15, the J call TRBJ1-6, with D possibly being TRBD1 (6 bases). Between the trimmed V and J ends, which lost 0 bases and 11 bases, there was a span of 14 bases. The CDR3 sequence is 15 residues long. Looked up from germline, CDR1 is LNHNV and CDR2 is YYDKDF (reference sequence). CDR3 region: CATSRDVEGGTPLHF. The CDR3 DNA follows: TGTGCCACCAGCAGAGATGTAGAAGGGGGTACACCCCTCCACTTT.

This clone was observed a single time. The junction departs from the called germline gene at one end, perhaps through a read error. The J gene is TRBJ1-6, the V gene TRBV11-2; 9 nucleotides align to TRBD1. The germline V gene has CDR1 SGHAT and CDR2 FQNNGV. The CDR3 consists of 17 residues. The CDR3 DNA sequence: TGTGCCGGCAGCTTAGCCCCGCCGACAGGGGGTAATTCACCCCTCCACTTT. Residues: CAGSLAPPTGGNSPLHF. Drawing the rest from reference TRBV11-2 and TRBJ1-6, the complete variable domain is EAGVAQSPRYKIIEKRQSVAFWCNPISGHATLYWYQQILGQGPKLLIQFQNNGVVDDSQLPKDRFSAERLKGVDSTLKIQPAKLEDSAVYLCAGSLAPPTGGNSPLHFGNGTRLTVT.

The rearrangement uses TRBV2 and TRBJ2-7, with a possible D match to TRBD1 (5 bases). In germline, CDR1 is SNHLY, CDR2 FYNNEI. V dropped 5 bases and J dropped 5 bases, with 22 bases sitting between them. The CDR3 extends over 16 amino acids. The CDR3 protein is CASSTDFGRVGNEQYF. Written as DNA, the CDR3 is TGTGCCAGCAGTACCGACTTTGGCAGGGTGGGCAACGAGCAGTACTTC.

This chain links TRBV10-1 with TRBJ2-3; no clear D gene. Germline CDR1 WNHNN, CDR2 SYGVQD (reference sequence). The V end was cut by 4 bases, the J end by 1 base, with 6 bases between. This CDR3 comprises 13 residues. The CDR3 DNA sequence: TGCGCCAGCAGTGGACAAGGCACAGATACGCAGTATTTT. It encodes CASSGQGTDTQYF.

The V and J genes are TRBV4-2 and TRBJ2-7; TRBD2 matches 7 bases. Germline trimming cut 1 base from V and 2 bases from J; bases unmatched to any gene: 5. The CDR3 contains 15 residues. Germline V gene sequence: CDR1 LGHNA, CDR2 YNFKEQ. CDR3 loop: CASSQVLADTYEQYF. CDR3 nucleotide sequence: TGTGCCAGCAGCCAAGTCCTAGCGGATACCTACGAGCAGTACTTC.

The CDR3 reads CASSLRSGESETQYF. DNA of the CDR3: TGCGCCAGCAGCTTGAGGAGCGGGGAGTCGGAGACCCAGTACTTC. This chain joins TRBV5-1 and TRBJ2-5; 7 bases are shared with TRBD2. The CDR3 contains 15 residues. Germline loops: CDR1 SGHRS, CDR2 YFSETQ. The ends lost 1 base at V and 5 bases at J; junction bases unmatched: 8.

The rearrangement links TRBV14 to TRBJ2-7; 12 nucleotides line up with TRBD2. With V trimmed by 4 bases and J by 2 bases, 3 bases remained unmatched. The germline CDR1 and CDR2 sequences are SGHDN and FVKESK. The CDR3 extends over 15 amino acids. The CDR3 DNA is TGTGCCAGCAGCCTACGGACTAGCGGGGCCTACGAGCAGTACTTC. It is translated as CASSLRTSGAYEQYF.

The rearrangement uses TRBV4-2 and TRBJ1-6, with D hard to call. Germline V gene lookup returns CDR1 LGHNA and CDR2 YNFKEQ. The CDR3 runs 14 residues. The V end lost 0 bases, the J end lost 5 bases, and 5 bases lay between the germline ends. The CDR3 sequence is CASSQDRNNSPLHF. Written as DNA, the CDR3 is TGTGCCAGCAGCCAAGACAGGAATAATTCACCCCTCCACTTT.

This rearrangement joins TRBV7-8 to TRBJ2-1; TRBD1 aligns across 7 bases. This CDR3 comprises 16 residues. V lost 2 bases, J lost 9 bases, and 13 bases stayed unmatched. CDR1 is SGHVS, CDR2 FQNEAQ, per germline. The CDR3 nucleotides are TGTGCCAGCAGCTTAAACGACAGGGTCAGGCTTCCTGAGCAGTTCTTC. Encoded protein: CASSLNDRVRLPEQFF.

This clone was seen just once. The chain employs TRBV6-5 and TRBJ2-5, with 8 bases aligning to TRBD2. Germline CDR1 MNHEY, CDR2 SVGAGI. The ends lost 2 bases at V and 5 bases at J; junction bases unmatched: 10. This CDR3 spans 16 amino acids. The CDR3 DNA follows: TGTGCCAGCAGTTACACTCCTACTAGCGGCCGGGAGACCCAGTACTTC. Its protein is CASSYTPTSGRETQYF.